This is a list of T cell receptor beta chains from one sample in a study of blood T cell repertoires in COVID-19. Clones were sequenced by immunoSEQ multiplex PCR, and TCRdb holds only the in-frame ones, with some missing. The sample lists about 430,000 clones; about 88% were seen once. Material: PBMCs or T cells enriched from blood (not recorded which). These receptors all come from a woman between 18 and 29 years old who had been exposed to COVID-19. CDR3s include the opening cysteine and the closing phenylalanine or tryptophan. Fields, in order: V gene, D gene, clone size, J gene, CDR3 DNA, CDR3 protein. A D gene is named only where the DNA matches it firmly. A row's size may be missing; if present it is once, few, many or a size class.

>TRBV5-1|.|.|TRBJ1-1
TGCGCCAGCAGCTTGACCACAGGGCACACTGAAGCTTTCTTT
CASSLTTGHTEAFF
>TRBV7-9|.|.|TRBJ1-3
TGTGCCAGCAGCCCCCAGGGGCCTGGAAACACCATATATTTT
CASSPQGPGNTIYF
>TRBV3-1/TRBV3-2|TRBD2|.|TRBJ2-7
TGTGCCAGCAGCTTTGGAAGCGGGGTGAGCTCCTACGAGCAGTACTTC
CASSFGSGVSSYEQYF
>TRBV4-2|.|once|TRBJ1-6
TGTGCCAGCAGGTCCAGGGTGCTGGATAATTCACCCCTCCACTTT
CASRSRVLDNSPLHF
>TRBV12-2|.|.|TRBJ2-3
TGTGCAAGTCGCAGACCGTTAGCGGGGGTAACAGATACGCAGTATTTT
CASRRPLAGVTDTQYF
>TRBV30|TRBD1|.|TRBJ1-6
TGTGCCTGGAGACTTGTCCATTTGGGACAGGGAACTTGGAATTCACCCCTCCACTTT
CAWRLVHLGQGTWNSPLHF
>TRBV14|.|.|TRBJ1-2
TGTGCCAGCAGCCAAGATCCGGCGGCGGATCCCTATGGCTACACCTTC
CASSQDPAADPYGYTF
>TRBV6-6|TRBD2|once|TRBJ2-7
TGTGCCAGCAGTTACCGGGTAGCGGGAGGGGAGCAGTACTTC
CASSYRVAGGEQYF
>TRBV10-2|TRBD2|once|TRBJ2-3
TGCGCCAGCAGTGAGCGGACTAGCCAGAGAGATACGCAGTATTTT
CASSERTSQRDTQYF
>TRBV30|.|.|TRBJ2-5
TGTGCCTGGAGTGTACTTGGGCAGGGGCAAGAGACCCAGTACTTC
CAWSVLGQGQETQYF
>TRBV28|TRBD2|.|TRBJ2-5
TGTGCCAGCAGTTTTATGGCCCTAGCGGGGAGAGGAGAGACCCAGTACTTC
CASSFMALAGRGETQYF
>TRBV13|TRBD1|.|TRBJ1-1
TGTGCCAGCAGCTTAGGCCTAAGGAACAGGGGGGATGAAGCTTTCTTT
CASSLGLRNRGDEAFF
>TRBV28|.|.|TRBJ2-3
TGTGCCAGCAGCGCAACAGGGACGGACACAGATACGCAGTATTTT
CASSATGTDTDTQYF
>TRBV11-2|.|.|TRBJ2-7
TGTGCCAGCAGATTTCAGCAGGGTGGAAGGTACGAGCAGTACTTC
CASRFQQGGRYEQYF
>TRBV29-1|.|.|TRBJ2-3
TGCAGCGGTGAGGCCCAGGGCTTGCAGTATTTT
CSGEAQGLQYF
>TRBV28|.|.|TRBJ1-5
TGTGCCAGCAGTTTGGCTGGCAATCAGCCCCAGCATTTT
CASSLAGNQPQHF
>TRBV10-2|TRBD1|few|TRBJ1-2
TGCGCCAGCAGTGAAGGGACAGCCCTAAAAACCTATGGCTACACCTTC
CASSEGTALKTYGYTF
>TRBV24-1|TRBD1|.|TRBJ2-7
TGTGCCACCAGTGATCCCCTCAGGGGGTACGAGCAGTACTTC
CATSDPLRGYEQYF